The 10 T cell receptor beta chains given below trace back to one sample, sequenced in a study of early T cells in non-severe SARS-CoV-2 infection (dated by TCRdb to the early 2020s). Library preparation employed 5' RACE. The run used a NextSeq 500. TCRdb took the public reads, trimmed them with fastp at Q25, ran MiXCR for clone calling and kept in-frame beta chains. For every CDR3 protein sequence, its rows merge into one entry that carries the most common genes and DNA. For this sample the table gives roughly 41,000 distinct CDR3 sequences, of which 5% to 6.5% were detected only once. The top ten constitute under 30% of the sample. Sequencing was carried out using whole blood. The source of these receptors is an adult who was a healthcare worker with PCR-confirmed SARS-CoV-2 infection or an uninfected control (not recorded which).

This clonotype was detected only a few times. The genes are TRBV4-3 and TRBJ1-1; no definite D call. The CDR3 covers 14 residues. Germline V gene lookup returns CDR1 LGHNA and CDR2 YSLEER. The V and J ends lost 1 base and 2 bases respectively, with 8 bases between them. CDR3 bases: TGCGCCAGCAGCCAAGTAGGCGGAAACACTGAAGCTTTCTTT. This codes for CASSQVGGNTEAFF.

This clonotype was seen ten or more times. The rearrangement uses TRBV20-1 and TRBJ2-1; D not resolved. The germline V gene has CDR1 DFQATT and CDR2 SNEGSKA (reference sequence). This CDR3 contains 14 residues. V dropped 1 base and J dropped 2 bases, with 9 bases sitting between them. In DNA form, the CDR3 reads TGCAGTGCTAGAGGGCGGCTAGCCTACAATGAGCAGTTCTTC. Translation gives CSARGRLAYNEQFF.

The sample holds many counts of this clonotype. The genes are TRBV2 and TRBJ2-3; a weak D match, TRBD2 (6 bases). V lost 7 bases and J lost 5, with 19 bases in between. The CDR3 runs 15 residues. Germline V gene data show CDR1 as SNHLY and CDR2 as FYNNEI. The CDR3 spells CASTRNGGKGDTQYF. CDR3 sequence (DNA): TGTGCCAGCACCCGAAACGGCGGGAAGGGAGATACGCAGTATTTT.

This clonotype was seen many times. As DNA, the CDR3 is TGCAGTGCTAATCCGGGACAGGCCCCTCAAGAGACCCAGTACTTC. Residues: CSANPGQAPQETQYF. This sequence joins TRBV20-1 and TRBJ2-5; 8 bases agree with TRBD1. From germline, CDR1 is DFQATT and CDR2 SNEGSKA (reference sequence). The CDR3 is 15 amino acids. Trimming took 4 bases from V and 2 from J; bases not matched to a gene: 9.

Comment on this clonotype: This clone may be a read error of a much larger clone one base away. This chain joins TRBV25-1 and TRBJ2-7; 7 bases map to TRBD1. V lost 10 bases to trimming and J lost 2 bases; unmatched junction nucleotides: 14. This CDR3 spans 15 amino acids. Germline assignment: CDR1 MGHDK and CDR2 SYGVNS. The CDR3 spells CAIIDATGNAYEQYF. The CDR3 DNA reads TGTGCCATCATTGATGCGACAGGGAATGCCTACGAGCAGTACTTC.

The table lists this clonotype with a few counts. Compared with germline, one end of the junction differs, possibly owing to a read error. The CDR3 DNA reads as TGTGCCAGCAGGGGGTCTGGAAACACCATATACTTT. It is translated as CASRGSGNTIYF. This chain uses TRBV6-2 or TRBV6-3 with TRBJ1-3; D ambiguous. This CDR3 is 12 amino acids long. CDR1 and CDR2 from the germline V gene are MNHEY and SVGEGT.

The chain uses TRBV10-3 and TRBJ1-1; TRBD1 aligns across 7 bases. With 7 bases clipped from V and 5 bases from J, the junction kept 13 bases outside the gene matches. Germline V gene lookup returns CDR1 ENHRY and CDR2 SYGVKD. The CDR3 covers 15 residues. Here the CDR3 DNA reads TGTGCCATCAAAGATTCACAGGGGCGGAGGACTGAAGCTTTCTTT. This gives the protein CAIKDSQGRRTEAFF.

CDR3 sequence: CASRLRDRDYNEQFF. DNA of the CDR3: TGTGCCAGTAGGCTCCGGGACAGGGATTACAATGAGCAGTTCTTC. The rearrangement joins TRBV19 to TRBJ2-1; 9 positions agree with TRBD1. The germline V gene has CDR1 LNHDA and CDR2 SQIVND (reference sequence). The CDR3 has 15 residues. V gave up 6 bases and J gave up 4 bases; unmatched junction bases: 7. Supplemented by reference TRBV19 and TRBJ2-1, the full variable domain reads DGGITQSPKYLFRKEGQNVTLSCEQNLNHDAMYWYRQDPGQGLRLIYYSQIVNDFQKGDIAEGYSVSREKKESFPLTVTSAQKNPTAFYLCASRLRDRDYNEQFFGPGTRLTVL.

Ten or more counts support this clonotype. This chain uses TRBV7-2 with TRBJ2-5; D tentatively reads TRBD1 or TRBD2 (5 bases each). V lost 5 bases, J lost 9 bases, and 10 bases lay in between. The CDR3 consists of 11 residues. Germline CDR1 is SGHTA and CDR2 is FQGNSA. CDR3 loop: CASSPVGAQYF. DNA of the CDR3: TGTGCCAGCAGCCCGGTGGGGGCCCAGTACTTC.

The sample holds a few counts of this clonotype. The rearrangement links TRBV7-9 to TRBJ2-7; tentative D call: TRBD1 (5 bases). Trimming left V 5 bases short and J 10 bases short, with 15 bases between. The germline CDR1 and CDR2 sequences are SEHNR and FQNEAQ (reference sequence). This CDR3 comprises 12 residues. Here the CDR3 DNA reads TGTGCCAGCAGCCGAACCGACAGTATTCAGTACTTC. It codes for CASSRTDSIQYF.